One T cell receptor beta chain is described in this entry. Its specificity is not known. V was pared by 0 bases and J by 1 base, with 13 bases between. CDR1 SGHRS and CDR2 YFSETQ come from the germline V gene. The CDR3 runs 16 residues. Researchers ran the assay at a deep level. The protocol was immunoSEQ multiplex PCR, while the TCRdb copy is restricted to in-frame clones and leaves out a portion. The sample has some 2.4 million clones, more than 85% seen once; the top ten hold 0.36%. Into CD45RA+ naive and CD45RA-negative memory subsets, the CD4+ cells were split. This entry is derived from a study of shared clonotypes between healthy human individuals. About the research overall: The donor pool was made up of a couple of women and a few men aged 18 to 49. Findings and caveats of the study: Among the subsets, naive ones generally showed larger estimated richness than memory ones.

J is TRBJ1-1 and V is TRBV5-1; no reliable D call. The sequence was obtained from a young man in good health. Some clones in this sample may be carry-over from other donors' samples. Sequenced input: naive CD4+ T cells from PBMCs. Subset: CD45RA+ positively selected. CDR3 sequence: CASSLGAAFQNTEAFF. The CDR3 DNA follows: TGCGCCAGCAGCTTGGGGGCAGCATTCCAGAACACTGAAGCTTTCTTT.